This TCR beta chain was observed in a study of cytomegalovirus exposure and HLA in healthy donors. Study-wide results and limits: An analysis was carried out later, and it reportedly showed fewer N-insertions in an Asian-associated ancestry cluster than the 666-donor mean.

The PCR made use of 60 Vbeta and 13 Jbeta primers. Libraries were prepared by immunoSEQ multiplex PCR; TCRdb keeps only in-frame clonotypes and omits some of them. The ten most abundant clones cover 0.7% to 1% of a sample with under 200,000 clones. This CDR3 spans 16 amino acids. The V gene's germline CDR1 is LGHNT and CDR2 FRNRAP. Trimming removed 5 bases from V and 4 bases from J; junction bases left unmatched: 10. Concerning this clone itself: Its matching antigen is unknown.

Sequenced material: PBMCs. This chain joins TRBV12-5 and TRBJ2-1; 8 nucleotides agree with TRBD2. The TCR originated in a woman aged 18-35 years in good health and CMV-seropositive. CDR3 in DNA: TGTGCTAGTGGTCCTCCTGGACGGGAGGGTTACAATGAGCAGTTCTTC. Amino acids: CASGPPGREGYNEQFF.